The 30 T cell receptor beta chains listed next were all sequenced from one sample in a study of T cells in Graves' hyperthyroidism and ophthalmopathy. It was RNA transcripts that yielded the amplified TCR beta CDR3 regions. The HTBI primer set was used in a first-round RT-PCR of the TCR CDR3. TCRdb reanalysed the multiplex PCR reads using MiXCR and keeps one entry per CDR3 protein. Here the sample spans about 600,000 distinct CDR3 sequences, around 16% being singletons. Sequenced input: blood. The receptors derive from a woman in her thirties or forties with Graves' ophthalmopathy.

This clonotype was recorded many times. The genes are TRBV6-1 and TRBJ2-3; 9 nucleotides agree with TRBD2. CDR1 is MNHNS, CDR2 SASEGT, per germline. The CDR3 length is 17 residues. V was clipped by 2 bases and J by 6 bases; unmatched bases: 12. CDR3 sequence reads: CASSESRLAGNYDTQYF. CDR3 sequence (DNA): TGTGCCAGCAGTGAAAGTCGGCTAGCGGGAAACTATGATACGCAGTATTTT.

V usage is TRBV19 and J usage is TRBJ2-1; 11 bases line up with TRBD2. V was pared by 5 bases and J by 8 bases, with 5 bases of the junction left unmatched. This CDR3 spans 14 amino acids. Germline V CDR1 and CDR2: LNHDA, SQIVND (reference sequence). CDR3 residues: CASSVYSGGDEQFF. The DNA of the CDR3 is TGTGCCAGTAGTGTCTATAGCGGGGGGGATGAGCAGTTCTTC.

This clonotype has just a few counts. The chain carries TRBV9 and TRBJ2-3, with 9 bases that match TRBD2. J gave up 4 bases and V 3 bases, and 12 bases lay outside the gene matches. The CDR3 is 17 residues long. CDR1 and CDR2 from the germline V gene are SGDLS and YYNGEE. The CDR3 sequence is CASSAASAGGRADTQYF. DNA for the CDR3: TGTGCCAGCAGCGCCGCATCGGCGGGGGGGCGGGCAGATACGCAGTATTTT.

This clonotype has a count of ten or more. This chain uses TRBV20-1 with TRBJ2-1; 9 nucleotides align to TRBD2. Germline loops: CDR1 DFQATT, CDR2 SNEGSKA (reference sequence). The CDR3 is 15 amino acids. V gave up 3 bases and J gave up 5 bases; unmatched junction bases: 8. Here the CDR3 reads CSASQGGGGHNEQFF. CDR3 sequence (DNA): TGCAGTGCTAGTCAGGGCGGGGGGGGCCACAATGAGCAGTTCTTC.

This clonotype came up a few times. The V call is TRBV12-3 or TRBV12-4, the J call TRBJ2-2; 8 bases are a match to TRBD1. J was trimmed by 6 bases and V by 8 bases; bases with no gene match: 5. This CDR3 contains 13 residues. DNA of the CDR3: TGTGCCAGCCAACAACAGGGGGCCGGGGAGCTGTTTTTT. As protein: CASQQQGAGELFF.

As concerns this clonotype: Given a much more abundant clone one base away, this may be a read error. The rearrangement joins TRBV7-9 to TRBJ2-7, with TRBD1 identical over 9 bases. This CDR3 is built from 14 residues. V dropped 4 bases and J dropped 5; count of bases not matched to a gene: 6. CDR1 and CDR2 (germline): SEHNR, FQNEAQ (reference sequence). The CDR3 loop reads CASSSQGARDEQYF. As DNA, the CDR3 is TGTGCCAGCAGCTCACAGGGGGCGCGGGACGAGCAGTACTTC.

This chain joins TRBV10-3 and TRBJ1-1; 8 nucleotides line up with TRBD1. V shed 3 bases, J shed 7 bases, and the junction held 7 bases outside the gene matches. The CDR3 totals 14 residues. Germline V CDR1 and CDR2: ENHRY, SYGVKD. The DNA for the CDR3 is TGTGCCATCAGTGAACAGGGGGAAGATGGTGAAGCTTTCTTT. Amino acids: CAISEQGEDGEAFF.

This chain links TRBV29-1 with TRBJ2-1, with D perhaps TRBD1 (6 bases). Germline V CDR1 and CDR2: SQVTM, ANQGSEA. The V end lost 6 bases, the J end lost 3 bases, and 18 bases lay between the germline ends. This CDR3 spans 15 amino acids. CDR3 in DNA: TGCAGCGTGAGGACAGACACGGAGCTCTACAATGAGCAGTTCTTC. The encoded protein is CSVRTDTELYNEQFF.

This clonotype showed up just a few times. The V call is TRBV27, the J call TRBJ2-7; the D call may be TRBD1 or TRBD2 (5 bases each). Deletions cut 2 bases from V and 3 bases from J, with 17 bases between. Germline CDR1 and CDR2: MNHEY and SMNVEV (reference sequence). This CDR3 contains 16 residues. CDR3 sequence: CASSLGLGVDHYEQYF. DNA of the CDR3: TGTGCCAGCAGTTTAGGATTGGGGGTTGATCACTACGAGCAGTACTTC.

Note on this clonotype: One end of the junction fails to match germline, which may point to a read error. J is TRBJ2-7 and V is TRBV5-6, with a tentative D call TRBD1 (5 bases). This CDR3 has 14 residues. Germline assignment: CDR1 SGHDT and CDR2 YYEEEE. CDR3 coding DNA: TGTGCCAGCGGCTTAGGACAACCGCGACTCGAGCAGTACTTC. Translation: CASGLGQPRLEQYF.

This clonotype was recorded a few times. The chain uses TRBV5-1 and TRBJ2-1; TRBD2 matches 11 bases. The V gene's germline CDR1 is SGHRS and CDR2 YFSETQ. V trimming: 6 bases; J trimming: 8 bases; junction bases outside the gene matches: 7. The CDR3 is made up of 14 amino acids. CDR3 amino acids: CASKTSGSWDEQFF. As DNA, the CDR3 is TGCGCCAGCAAAACTAGCGGGAGTTGGGATGAGCAGTTCTTC. The full variable domain, its missing parts supplied by reference TRBV5-1 and TRBJ2-1, is KAGVTQTPRYLIKTRGQQVTLSCSPISGHRSVSWYQQTPGQGLQFLFEYFSETQRNKGNFPGRFSGRQFSNSRSEMNVSTLELGDSALYLCASKTSGSWDEQFFGPGTRLTVL.

This clonotype showed up just a few times. The V call is TRBV6-1, the J call TRBJ1-2, with a possible D match to TRBD1 (6 bases). Germline loops: CDR1 MNHNS, CDR2 SASEGT. The CDR3 consists of 13 residues. V dropped 6 bases and J dropped 5 bases, with 13 bases sitting between them. The CDR3 coding sequence is TGTGCCAGCAGGGAATCAGGGGATTATGGCTACACCTTC. Translating it yields CASRESGDYGYTF.

Ten or more counts support this clonotype. This chain connects TRBV3-1 to TRBJ2-1; 8 bases match TRBD2. This CDR3 region has 14 residues. V trimming: 2 bases; J trimming: 8 bases; junction bases outside the gene matches: 5. Germline V gene lookup returns CDR1 LGHDT and CDR2 YNNKEL (reference sequence). Written as DNA, the CDR3 is TGTGCCAGCAGCCAATACGGGGGGGTCTATGAGCAGTTCTTC. Protein: CASSQYGGVYEQFF.

This clonotype appeared many times. V and J are TRBV20-1 and TRBJ2-1; D is unclear. V dropped 0 bases and J dropped 8 bases, with 11 bases sitting between them. The CDR3 is 13 residues long. Germline-derived CDR1 and CDR2 are DFQATT and SNEGSKA (reference sequence). CDR3 sequence reads: CSARDLWDHEQFF. The CDR3 nucleotides read TGCAGTGCTAGAGATCTGTGGGATCATGAGCAGTTCTTC.

This clonotype has a count of ten or more. V gene TRBV6-1 combines with J gene TRBJ2-7, with no clear D. Trimming left V 5 bases short and J 6 bases short, with 11 bases between. Germline loops: CDR1 MNHNS, CDR2 SASEGT. This CDR3 has 12 residues. CDR3 sequence reads: CASSSTSGEQYF. The CDR3, as DNA: TGTGCCAGCAGTTCCACAAGTGGCGAGCAGTACTTC.

Worth noting for this clonotype: A much more abundant neighbour one base away suggests this may be a read error. This chain joins TRBV12-3 or TRBV12-4 and TRBJ1-1; no clear D gene. CDR3 length: 11 amino acids. The DNA for the CDR3 is TGTGCCAGCAGTTTAGCCTCCCAAGCTCTCTTT. It codes for CASSLASQALF.

This clonotype was recorded at least ten times. The V call is TRBV2, the J call TRBJ2-7; D remains unclear. Germline lookup yields CDR1 SNHLY and CDR2 FYNNEI. Trimming stripped 4 bases from V and 3 bases from J, with 10 bases between. CDR3 length: 13 amino acids. CDR3 nucleotides: TGTGCCAGCAGTGTAATGGAGTTCTACGAGCAGTACTTC. This translates into CASSVMEFYEQYF.

This clonotype has a count of ten or more. The J gene is TRBJ2-3, the V gene TRBV2; TRBD2 might be the D (6 bases). From germline, CDR1 is SNHLY and CDR2 FYNNEI. V lost 2 bases and J 2 bases, leaving 8 bases between the germline ends. The CDR3 contains 14 residues. CDR3 sequence reads: CASSELAITDTQYF. Here the CDR3 DNA reads TGTGCCAGCAGTGAACTAGCGATCACAGATACGCAGTATTTT.

A remark on this clonotype: It may be a read error: a sequence one base away is much more abundant. The chain recombines TRBV24-1 with TRBJ2-1, with 14 bases identical to TRBD2. The V gene's germline CDR1 is KGHDR and CDR2 SFDVKD. The CDR3 is 20 residues long. CDR3 sequence: CVTSDPGGNRLAGGYNEQFF. The DNA of the CDR3 is TGTGTCACCAGTGACCCGGGAGGGAACCGACTAGCGGGAGGGTACAATGAGCAGTTCTTC.

This clonotype occurred a few times. This rearrangement joins TRBV12-3 or TRBV12-4 to TRBJ1-5; D unclear. Trimming removed 4 bases at V and 0 bases at J, with 7 bases between. This CDR3 is 14 amino acids long. CDR3 sequence reads: CASSWGSSNQPQHF. For the CDR3, the DNA is TGTGCCAGCAGTTGGGGTTCTAGCAATCAGCCCCAGCATTTT.

There are a few counts of this clonotype. The rearrangement joins TRBV7-9 to TRBJ1-1; D is ambiguous. V gave up 1 base and J gave up 9 bases, with 12 bases separating them. The CDR3 has 13 residues. The germline V gene encodes CDR1 SEHNR and CDR2 FQNEAQ (reference sequence). CDR3 DNA: TGTGCCAGCAGCTTAGACGACCCATCCCAAGCTTTCTTT. It specifies CASSLDDPSQAFF.

This clonotype was observed at least ten times. The CDR3 nucleotides read TGTGCCACCAGCAGAGATTCAGATCAGCCCCAGCATTTT. It encodes CATSRDSDQPQHF. The chain couples TRBV15 to TRBJ1-5; D unresolved. Trimming took off 0 bases at V and 5 bases at J, with 5 bases between the two ends. The CDR3 consists of 13 residues. From germline, CDR1 is LNHNV and CDR2 YYDKDF (reference sequence).

The table lists this clonotype with many counts. The genes are TRBV6-6 and TRBJ2-5, with TRBD2 matching 11 bases. The V gene end was trimmed by 2 bases and the J gene end by 1 base; junction bases not matched to a gene: 3. Germline V gives CDR1 MNHNY, CDR2 SVGAGI (reference sequence). CDR3 length equals 16 residues. CDR3 in DNA: TGTGCCAGCAGTTACGGACTAGCGGGCGTCCAAGAGACCCAGTACTTC. Its translation: CASSYGLAGVQETQYF.

The table lists this clonotype with many counts. The chain has TRBV2 and TRBJ2-1; D is perhaps TRBD1 (5 bases). This CDR3 has 16 residues. Germline CDR1 and CDR2: SNHLY and FYNNEI. Trimming cost V 1 base and J 8 bases, with 18 bases left between them. The CDR3 reads CASSEVVVAGLDEQFF. CDR3 in DNA: TGTGCCAGCAGTGAAGTGGTGGTGGCAGGGTTAGATGAGCAGTTCTTC.

The CDR3 region has the DNA TGTGCCAGCAGACGACAGGACCTGGCTTTCGAAGAACTGTTTTTT. Encoded protein: CASRRQDLAFEELFF. The chain links TRBV2 to TRBJ1-4; perhaps TRBD1 as D (6 bases). Germline assignment: CDR1 SNHLY and CDR2 FYNNEI. This CDR3 is built from 15 residues. Trimming took 6 bases from V and 12 from J, leaving 23 bases between them.

This clonotype occurred many times. The chain combines TRBV6-6 with TRBJ2-1, with 7 bases lining up with TRBD2. CDR1 and CDR2 (germline): MNHNY, SVGAGI (reference sequence). With 2 bases clipped from V and 10 bases from J, the junction kept 2 bases outside the gene matches. The CDR3 contains 12 residues. The CDR3 region is CASSYGGSEQFF. The CDR3 DNA sequence: TGTGCCAGCAGTTACGGCGGGAGCGAGCAGTTCTTC.

V and J are TRBV19 and TRBJ2-3; D gene ambiguous. CDR3 length equals 11 residues. The germline CDR1 and CDR2 sequences are LNHDA and SQIVND (reference sequence). Trimming left V 9 bases short and J 6 bases short, with 10 bases between. The CDR3 region has the DNA TGTGCCAGCAGTGACCGGGATACGCAGTATTTT. Residues: CASSDRDTQYF. The full variable domain, with the rest looked up from reference TRBV19 and TRBJ2-3, is DGGITQSPKYLFRKEGQNVTLSCEQNLNHDAMYWYRQDPGQGLRLIYYSQIVNDFQKGDIAEGYSVSREKKESFPLTVTSAQKNPTAFYLCASSDRDTQYFGPGTRLTVL.

The table lists this clonotype with many counts. This chain uses TRBV7-2 with TRBJ2-5; a weak D match, TRBD2 (6 bases). V was clipped by 4 bases and J by 6 bases, with 15 bases between them. CDR1 and CDR2 from the germline V gene are SGHTA and FQGNSA. The CDR3 is 14 residues long. The CDR3 nucleotides are TGTGCCAGCAGCTGGGGCGGGACCGAAAAGACCCAGTACTTC. Translated: CASSWGGTEKTQYF. Together with reference TRBV7-2 and TRBJ2-5, the CDR3 gives the full variable domain: GAGVSQSPSNKVTEKGKDVELRCDPISGHTALYWYRQSLGQGLEFLIYFQGNSAPDKSGLPSDRFSAERTGGSVSTLTIQRTQQEDSAVYLCASSWGGTEKTQYFGPGTRLLVL.

This clonotype has just a few counts. In nucleotides, the CDR3 is TGTGCCAGCAGTTACTCCCCACTAGGGAACTACGAGCAGTACTTC. Its translation: CASSYSPLGNYEQYF. The V call is TRBV6-5, the J call TRBJ2-7; weak D call: TRBD2 (5 bases). The germline V gene has CDR1 MNHEY and CDR2 SVGAGI. Trimming left V 0 bases short and J 3 bases short, with 12 bases between. The CDR3 is 15 residues long.

The sample holds a few counts of this clonotype. This sequence may be a read error, since a much larger clone differs from it by one base. The J gene is TRBJ2-1, the V gene TRBV2, with a possible D match to TRBD2 (6 bases). Germline V gene data show CDR1 as SNHLY and CDR2 as FYNNEI. The CDR3 is 16 residues long. The CDR3 coding sequence is TGTGCCAGCATTCCCAATTGGGGGGTCACCTACAATGAGCAGCTCTTC. This codes for CASIPNWGVTYNEQLF.